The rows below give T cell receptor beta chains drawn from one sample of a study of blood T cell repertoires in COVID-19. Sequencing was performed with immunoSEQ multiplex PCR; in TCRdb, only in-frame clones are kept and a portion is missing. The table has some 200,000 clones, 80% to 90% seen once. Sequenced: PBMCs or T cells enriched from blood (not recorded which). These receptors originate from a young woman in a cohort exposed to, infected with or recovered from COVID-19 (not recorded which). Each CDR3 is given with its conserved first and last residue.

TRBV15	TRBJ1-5	CATSRDRTGGYQPQHF
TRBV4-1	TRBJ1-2	CASSQDFGGYTF
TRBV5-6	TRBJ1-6	CASSGAPYSPLHF
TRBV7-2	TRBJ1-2	CASSLAGKNYGYTF
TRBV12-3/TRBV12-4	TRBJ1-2	CASSLTRREATTF
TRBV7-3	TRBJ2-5	CASSLAGGAGGKETQYF
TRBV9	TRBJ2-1	CASSMQGIDNEQFF
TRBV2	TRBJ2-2	CASSEFGNGELFF
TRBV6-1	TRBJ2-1	CASSEQASAAGDEQFF
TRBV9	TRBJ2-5	CASSVLNGGAGETQYF
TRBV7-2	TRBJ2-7	CASSLHPGLAYYEQYF
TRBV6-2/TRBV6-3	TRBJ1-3	CASSSGQGGNTIYF
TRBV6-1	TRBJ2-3	CASSEDRGSTDTQYF
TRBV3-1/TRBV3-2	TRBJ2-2	CASSQGVGLGNTGELFF
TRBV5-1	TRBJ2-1	CASSPPSGSPDEQFF
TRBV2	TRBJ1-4	CASSERANEKLFF
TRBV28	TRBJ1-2	CASTVQGGYGYTF
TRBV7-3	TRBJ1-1	CASSLTRQGNTEAFF
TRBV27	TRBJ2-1	CASSPSGTYNEQFF
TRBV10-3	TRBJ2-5	CAVGSGGETQYF
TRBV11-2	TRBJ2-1	CASSPRAVSYNEQFF
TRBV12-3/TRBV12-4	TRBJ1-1	CASTPDIFKAFF
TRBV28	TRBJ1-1	CASSSPRGLRTEAFF
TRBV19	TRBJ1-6	CASSTTPRTRLYNSPLHF
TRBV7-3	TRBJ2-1	CASSITLLAGAYNEQFF
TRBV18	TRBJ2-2	CASSPPQTGELFF
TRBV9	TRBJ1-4	CASSSGDHEKLFF
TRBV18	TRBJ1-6	CASSQKQGSNSPLHF
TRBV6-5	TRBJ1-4	CASMTRTATNEKLFF
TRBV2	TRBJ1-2	CASSARRNRVANGYTF
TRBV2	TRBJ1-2	CASSDGDYGYTF